A single sample is the source of the 5 T cell receptor beta chains below, sequenced in a study of blood T cells in healthy people across ages. For the second PCR, which ran for about 6 to 11 cycles, a sample-barcoded 5' primer and a J-beta primer mix were used. TCRdb re-derived calls from the 5' RACE reads in MiXCR, one entry per CDR3 protein. Here the sample spans about 1.1 million distinct CDR3 sequences, 35% to 40% being singletons. Sequenced material: blood. Receptors originate from a man in his late teens or twenties in good health.

This clonotype showed up just a few times. The V call is TRBV5-1, the J call TRBJ2-5, with unresolved D. V was shortened by 0 bases and J by 2 bases, with 8 bases between the two germline ends. This CDR3 has 14 residues. Germline lookup yields CDR1 SGHRS and CDR2 YFSETQ. The CDR3 spells CASSLEAEQETQYF. CDR3 bases: TGCGCCAGCAGCTTGGAGGCAGAGCAAGAGACCCAGTACTTC. The full variable domain, rest sourced from reference TRBV5-1 and TRBJ2-5, is KAGVTQTPRYLIKTRGQQVTLSCSPISGHRSVSWYQQTPGQGLQFLFEYFSETQRNKGNFPGRFSGRQFSNSRSEMNVSTLELGDSALYLCASSLEAEQETQYFGPGTRLLVL.

In regard to this clonotype: A clone one base away is much larger, so this may be a read error. V and J are TRBV27 and TRBJ2-7, with D hard to call. CDR1 is MNHEY and CDR2 is SMNVEV in the germline V gene (reference sequence). CDR3 length: 15 residues. CDR3 in amino acids: CASSTRTRFSYERYF. CDR3 nucleotides: TGTGCCAGCAGTACTCGGACGCGGTTCTCCTACGAGCGGTACTTC.

As to this clonotype: Compared with germline, one end of the junction differs, possibly owing to a read error. The rearrangement links TRBV14 to TRBJ2-4; D might be TRBD2 (6 bases). Matching the DNA end better, TRBJ2-7 makes the J call doubtful. Germline assignment: CDR1 SGHDN and CDR2 FVKESK. The CDR3 is made up of 15 amino acids. The CDR3 DNA sequence: TGTGCCGGCAGCCAAGTGGCGGGGAATGCCTACGAGCAGTACTTC. Protein sequence: CAGSQVAGNAYEQYF.

This clonotype was detected only a few times. This chain links TRBV6-5 with TRBJ2-1, with D possibly matching TRBD2 (6 bases). From germline, CDR1 is MNHEY and CDR2 SVGAGI. The CDR3 is 13 residues long. V was trimmed by 5 bases and J by 8 bases, leaving 13 bases between them. The DNA of the CDR3 is TGTGCCAGCAGTCTCTCCAGGGAGGATGAGCAGTTCTTC. Its protein product is CASSLSREDEQFF.

The V and J genes are TRBV6-2 or TRBV6-3 and TRBJ2-7; 10 nucleotides align to TRBD2. Matching the DNA end better, TRBJ2-5 makes the J call doubtful. This CDR3 is 18 amino acids long. The V gene's germline CDR1 is MNHEY and CDR2 SVGEGT. The CDR3 nucleotides are TGTGCCAGCAGTTCGAAACCCGTTCTAGCGGGAGTGAAAGAGACCCAGTACTTC. Translating gives CASSSKPVLAGVKETQYF.